Sequencing of this T cell receptor beta chain was carried out in a study of CD8 T cells in Susac syndrome. This CDR3 is 13 amino acids long. Germline loops: CDR1 SQVTM, CDR2 ANQGSEA. The J segment lost 4 bases and the V segment lost 4 bases, leaving 4 bases of the junction unmatched. An amount of RNA that ranged from about 0.45 to 1 ug was reverse transcribed with random hexamers. TCR beta CDR3 was amplified by immunoSEQ multiplex PCR. This amplification extended across 54 Vbeta and 13 Jbeta segments. TCRdb re-analysed the immunoSEQ multiplex PCR reads in MiXCR, keeping a single row per CDR3 protein. The profile covers more than 200,000 distinct CDR3 sequences, with roughly 95% appearing a single time and around 0.072% taken by the ten largest.

The gene calls are TRBV29-1 and TRBJ2-5; 9 nucleotides agree with TRBD1. The sequencing input was CD4+ T cells from PBMCs. The sequence was obtained from a human donor with multiple sclerosis. This CDR3 is CSVGGQGGETQYF. DNA for the CDR3: TGCAGCGTTGGGGGACAGGGTGGAGAGACCCAGTACTTC.